This TCR beta chain stems from a study of blood T cells in healthy people across ages. Using a J-beta primer mix together with a sample-barcoded 5' primer, a second PCR was run for roughly 7 to 11 cycles. TCRdb reprocessed the 5' RACE reads with MiXCR, giving one entry per CDR3 protein. The sample has approximately 900,000 distinct CDR3 sequences, roughly 29% seen once. With 6 bases clipped from V and 4 bases from J, the junction kept 6 bases outside the gene matches. The CDR3 has 14 amino acids. The table lists this clonotype with many counts. This sample was also put to use in a study of T cells of mothers and their children.

This receptor was obtained from a middle-aged woman in good health. Specimen: blood. V gene TRBV12-3 or TRBV12-4 combines with J gene TRBJ1-1; 9 bases map to TRBD1. The CDR3 DNA sequence: TGTGCCAGCAGCCCTAGACAGGGGGGCACTGAAGCTTTCTTT. Its translation is CASSPRQGGTEAFF.